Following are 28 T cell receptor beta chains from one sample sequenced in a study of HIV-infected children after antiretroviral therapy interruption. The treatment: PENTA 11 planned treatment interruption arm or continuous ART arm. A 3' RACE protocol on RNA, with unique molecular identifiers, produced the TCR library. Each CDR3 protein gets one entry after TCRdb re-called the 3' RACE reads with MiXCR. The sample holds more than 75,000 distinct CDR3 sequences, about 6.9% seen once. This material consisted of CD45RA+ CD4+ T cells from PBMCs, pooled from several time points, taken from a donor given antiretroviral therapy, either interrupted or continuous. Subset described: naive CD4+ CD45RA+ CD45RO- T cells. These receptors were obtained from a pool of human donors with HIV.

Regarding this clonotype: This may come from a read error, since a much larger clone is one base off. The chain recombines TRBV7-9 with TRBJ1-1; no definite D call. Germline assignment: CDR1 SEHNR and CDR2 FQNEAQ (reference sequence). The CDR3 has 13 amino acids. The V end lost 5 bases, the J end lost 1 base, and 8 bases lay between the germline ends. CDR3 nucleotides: TGTGCCAGCAGCCTACACCAGAACACTGAAGCTTTCTTT. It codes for CASSLHQNTEAFF.

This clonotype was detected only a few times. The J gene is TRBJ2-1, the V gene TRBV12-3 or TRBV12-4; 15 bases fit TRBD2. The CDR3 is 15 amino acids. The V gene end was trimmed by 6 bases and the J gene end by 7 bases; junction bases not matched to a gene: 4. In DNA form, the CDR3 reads TGTGCCAGCAGACCGGGGACTAGCGGGGGGAATGAGCAGTTCTTC. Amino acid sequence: CASRPGTSGGNEQFF.

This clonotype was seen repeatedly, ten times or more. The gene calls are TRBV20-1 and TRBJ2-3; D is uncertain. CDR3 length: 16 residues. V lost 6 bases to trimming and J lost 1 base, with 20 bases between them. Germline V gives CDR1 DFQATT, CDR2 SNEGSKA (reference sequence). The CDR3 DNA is TGCAGTGCAAATAACTTAGCCAGAATCCGCACAGATACGCAGTATTTT. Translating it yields CSANNLARIRTDTQYF.

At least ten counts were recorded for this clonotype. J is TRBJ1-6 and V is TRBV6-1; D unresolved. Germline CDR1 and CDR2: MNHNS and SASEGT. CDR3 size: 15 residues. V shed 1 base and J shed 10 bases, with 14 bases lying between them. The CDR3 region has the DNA TGTGCCAGCAGTGAAGGCCTTCGGGCCCTCTCACCCCTCCACTTT. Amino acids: CASSEGLRALSPLHF.

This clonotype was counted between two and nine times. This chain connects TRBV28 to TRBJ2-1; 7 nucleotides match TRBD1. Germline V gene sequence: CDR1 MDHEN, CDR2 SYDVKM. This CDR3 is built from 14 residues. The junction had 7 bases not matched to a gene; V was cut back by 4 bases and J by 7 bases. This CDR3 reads CASSSRQGVNEQFF. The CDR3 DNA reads TGTGCCAGCAGTTCCCGGCAGGGGGTAAATGAGCAGTTCTTC.

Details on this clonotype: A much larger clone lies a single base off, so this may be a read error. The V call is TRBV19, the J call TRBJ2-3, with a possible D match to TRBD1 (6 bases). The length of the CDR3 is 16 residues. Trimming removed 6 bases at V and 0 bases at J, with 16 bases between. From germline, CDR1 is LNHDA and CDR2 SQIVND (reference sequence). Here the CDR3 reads CASRLQGRISTDTQYF. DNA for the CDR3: TGTGCCAGTAGATTACAGGGAAGAATAAGCACAGATACGCAGTATTTT.

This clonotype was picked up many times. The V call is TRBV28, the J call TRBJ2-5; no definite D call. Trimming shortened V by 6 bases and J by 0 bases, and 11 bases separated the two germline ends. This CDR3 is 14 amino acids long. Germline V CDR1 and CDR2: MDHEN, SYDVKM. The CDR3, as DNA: TGTGCCAGCAGCCTCCTGAGGTACCAAGAGACCCAGTACTTC. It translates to CASSLLRYQETQYF.

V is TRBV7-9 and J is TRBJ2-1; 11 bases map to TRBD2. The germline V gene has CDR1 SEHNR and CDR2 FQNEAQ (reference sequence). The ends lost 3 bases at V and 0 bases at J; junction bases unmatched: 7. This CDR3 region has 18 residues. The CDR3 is CASSFSGGASSSYNEQFF. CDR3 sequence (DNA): TGTGCCAGCAGCTTTAGCGGGGGGGCGTCGAGCTCCTACAATGAGCAGTTCTTC.

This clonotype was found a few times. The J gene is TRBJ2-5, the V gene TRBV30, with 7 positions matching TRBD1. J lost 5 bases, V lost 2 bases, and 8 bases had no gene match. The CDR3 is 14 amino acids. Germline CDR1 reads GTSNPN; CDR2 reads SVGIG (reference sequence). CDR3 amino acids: CAWSRDRARETQYF. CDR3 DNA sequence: TGTGCCTGGAGTAGAGACAGGGCGAGGGAGACCCAGTACTTC.

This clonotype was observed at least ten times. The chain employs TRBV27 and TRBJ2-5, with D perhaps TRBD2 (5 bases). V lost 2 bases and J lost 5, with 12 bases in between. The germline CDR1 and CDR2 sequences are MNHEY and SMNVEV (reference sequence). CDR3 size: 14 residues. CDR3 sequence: CASSLRGWGETQYF. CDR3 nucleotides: TGTGCCAGCAGTTTACGAGGGTGGGGTGAGACCCAGTACTTC.

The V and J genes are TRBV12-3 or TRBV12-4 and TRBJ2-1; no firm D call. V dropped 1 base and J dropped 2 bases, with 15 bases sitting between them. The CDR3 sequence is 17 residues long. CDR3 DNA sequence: TGTGCCAGCAGTTTAGAGGCCGGTGGGGTTCCCTACAATGAGCAGTTCTTC. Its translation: CASSLEAGGVPYNEQFF.

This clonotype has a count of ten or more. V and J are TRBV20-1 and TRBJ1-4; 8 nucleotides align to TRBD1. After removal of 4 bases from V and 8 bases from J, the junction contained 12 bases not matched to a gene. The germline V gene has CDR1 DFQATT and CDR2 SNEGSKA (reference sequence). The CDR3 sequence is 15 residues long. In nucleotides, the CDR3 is TGCAGTGCTATGCCCGGGCAGGGGGCGCGCGAAAAACTGTTTTTT. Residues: CSAMPGQGAREKLFF.

The chain's CDR3 is CAISESRGGPYEQYF. In DNA, the CDR3 is TGTGCCATCAGTGAGTCGCGGGGGGGACCCTACGAGCAGTACTTC. The gene calls are TRBV10-3 and TRBJ2-7; TRBD2 agrees at 9 bases. The CDR3 sequence is 15 residues long. The germline V gene encodes CDR1 ENHRY and CDR2 SYGVKD. V gave up 0 bases and J gave up 2 bases; unmatched junction bases: 2.

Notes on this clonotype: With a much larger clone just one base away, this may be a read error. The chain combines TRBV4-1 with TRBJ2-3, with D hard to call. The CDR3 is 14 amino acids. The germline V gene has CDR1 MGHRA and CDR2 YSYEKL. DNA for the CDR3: TGTGCCAGCAGCCAAGTCGTTAGTGCAGAAGCGCTGTATTTT. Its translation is CASSQVVSAEALYF.

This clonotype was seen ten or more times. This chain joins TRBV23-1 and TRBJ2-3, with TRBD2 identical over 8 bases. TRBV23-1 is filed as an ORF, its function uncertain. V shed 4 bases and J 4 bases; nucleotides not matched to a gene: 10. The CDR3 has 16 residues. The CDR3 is CASSPPAGVSPDTQYF. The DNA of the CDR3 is TGCGCCAGCAGTCCACCAGCGGGAGTGAGCCCAGATACGCAGTATTTT.

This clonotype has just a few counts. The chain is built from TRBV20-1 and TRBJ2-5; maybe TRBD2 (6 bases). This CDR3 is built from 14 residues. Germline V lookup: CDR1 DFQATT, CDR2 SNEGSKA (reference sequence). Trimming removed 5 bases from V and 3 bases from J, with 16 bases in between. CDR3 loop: CSADRRTGEETQYF. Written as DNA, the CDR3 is TGCAGTGCTGACCGCCGGACGGGGGAAGAGACCCAGTACTTC.

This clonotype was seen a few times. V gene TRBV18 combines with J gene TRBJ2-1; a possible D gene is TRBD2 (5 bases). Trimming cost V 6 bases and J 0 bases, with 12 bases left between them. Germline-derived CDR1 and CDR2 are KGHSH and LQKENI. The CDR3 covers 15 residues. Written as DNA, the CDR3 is TGTGCCAGCTCCCCGATAGGGAGCTCCTACAATGAGCAGTTCTTC. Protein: CASSPIGSSYNEQFF. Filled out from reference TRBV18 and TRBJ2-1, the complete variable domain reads NAGVMQNPRHLVRRRGQEARLRCSPMKGHSHVYWYRQLPEEGLKFMVYLQKENIIDESGMPKERFSAEFPKEGPSILRIQQVVRGDSAAYFCASSPIGSSYNEQFFGPGTRLTVL.

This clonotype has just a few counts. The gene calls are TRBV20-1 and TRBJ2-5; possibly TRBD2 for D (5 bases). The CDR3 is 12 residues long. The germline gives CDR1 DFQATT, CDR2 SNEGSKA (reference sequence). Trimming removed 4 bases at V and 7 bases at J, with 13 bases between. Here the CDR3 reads CSATKRGGTQYF. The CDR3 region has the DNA TGCAGTGCTACGAAGAGAGGAGGGACCCAGTACTTC.

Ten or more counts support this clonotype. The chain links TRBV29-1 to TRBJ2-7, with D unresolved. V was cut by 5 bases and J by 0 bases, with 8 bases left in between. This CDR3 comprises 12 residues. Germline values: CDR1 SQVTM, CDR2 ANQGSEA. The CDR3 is CSVMFGSYEQYF. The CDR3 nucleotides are TGCAGCGTTATGTTTGGCTCCTACGAGCAGTACTTC.

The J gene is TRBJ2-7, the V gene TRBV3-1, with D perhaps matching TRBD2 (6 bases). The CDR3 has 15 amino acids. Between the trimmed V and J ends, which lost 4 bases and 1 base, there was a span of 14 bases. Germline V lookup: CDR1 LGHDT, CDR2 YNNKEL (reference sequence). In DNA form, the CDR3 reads TGTGCCAGCAGCCCACGGGACTTCCTTTCCTACGAGCAGTACTTC. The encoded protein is CASSPRDFLSYEQYF.

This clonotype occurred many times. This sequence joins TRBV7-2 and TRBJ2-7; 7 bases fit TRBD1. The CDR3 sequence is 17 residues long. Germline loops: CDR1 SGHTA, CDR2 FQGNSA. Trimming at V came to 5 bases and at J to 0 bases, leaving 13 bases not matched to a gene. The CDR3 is CASSARGRPGGSYEQYF. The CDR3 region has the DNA TGTGCCAGCAGCGCCCGGGGTCGCCCAGGGGGCTCCTACGAGCAGTACTTC.

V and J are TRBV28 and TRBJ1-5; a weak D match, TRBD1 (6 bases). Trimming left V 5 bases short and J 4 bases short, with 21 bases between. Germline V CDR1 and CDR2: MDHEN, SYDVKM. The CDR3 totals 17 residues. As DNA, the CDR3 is TGTGCCAGCAGTATATACTACCGGGACAACCTAAATCAGCCCCAGCATTTT. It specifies CASSIYYRDNLNQPQHF.

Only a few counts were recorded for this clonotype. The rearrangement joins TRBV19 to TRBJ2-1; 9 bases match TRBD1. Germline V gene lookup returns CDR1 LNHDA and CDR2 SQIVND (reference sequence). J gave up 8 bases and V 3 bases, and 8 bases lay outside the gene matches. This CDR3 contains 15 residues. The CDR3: CASSIPGQGKDEQFF. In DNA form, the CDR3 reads TGTGCCAGTAGTATTCCGGGACAGGGAAAAGATGAGCAGTTCTTC.

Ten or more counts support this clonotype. The CDR3 here is CASMPGGVHEQYF. DNA for the CDR3: TGTGCCAGCATGCCAGGGGGTGTCCACGAGCAGTACTTC. The chain joins TRBV6-1 to TRBJ2-7; 7 bases line up with TRBD1. With V trimmed by 7 bases and J by 5 bases, 8 bases remained unmatched. Germline V gene lookup returns CDR1 MNHNS and CDR2 SASEGT. The CDR3 spans 13 residues.

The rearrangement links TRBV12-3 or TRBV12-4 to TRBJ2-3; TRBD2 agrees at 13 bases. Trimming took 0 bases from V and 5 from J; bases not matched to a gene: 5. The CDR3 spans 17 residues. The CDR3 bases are TGTGCCAGCAGTTTAGCACTAGCGGGGGGGCTAGGAGATACGCAGTATTTT. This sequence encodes CASSLALAGGLGDTQYF.

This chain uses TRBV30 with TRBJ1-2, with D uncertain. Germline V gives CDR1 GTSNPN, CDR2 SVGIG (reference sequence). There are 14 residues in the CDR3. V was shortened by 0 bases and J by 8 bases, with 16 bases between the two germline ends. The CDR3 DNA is TGTGCCTGGAGTGTACCGGCCCCCTCAGGAGGCTACACCTTC. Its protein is CAWSVPAPSGGYTF.

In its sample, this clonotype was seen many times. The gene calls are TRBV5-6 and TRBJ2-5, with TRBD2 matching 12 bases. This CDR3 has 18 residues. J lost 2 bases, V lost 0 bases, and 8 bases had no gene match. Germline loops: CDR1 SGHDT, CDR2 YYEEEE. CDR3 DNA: TGTGCCAGCAGCTTGGGACTAGCGGGAGCTGAAAGACAAGAGACCCAGTACTTC. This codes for CASSLGLAGAERQETQYF. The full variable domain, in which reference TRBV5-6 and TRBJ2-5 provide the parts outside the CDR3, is DAGVTQSPTHLIKTRGQQVTLRCSPKSGHDTVSWYQQALGQGPQFIFQYYEEEERQRGNFPDRFSGHQFPNYSSELNVNALLLGDSALYLCASSLGLAGAERQETQYFGPGTRLLVL.

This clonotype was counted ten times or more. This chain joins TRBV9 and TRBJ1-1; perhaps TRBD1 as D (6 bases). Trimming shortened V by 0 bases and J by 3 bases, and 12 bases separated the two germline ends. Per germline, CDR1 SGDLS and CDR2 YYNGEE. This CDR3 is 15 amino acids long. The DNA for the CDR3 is TGTGCCAGCAGCGTAGTGGGACAAGACTACACTGAAGCTTTCTTT. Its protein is CASSVVGQDYTEAFF.